Below are 8 T cell receptor beta chains sequenced from a single sample in a study of beta chain features in type 1 diabetes. Expressed TCRB transcripts were sequenced after all isolated RNA was converted to cDNA. Here immunoSEQ multiplex PCR was the method, and the copy in TCRdb shows in-frame clones only, minus some. The table has 680,000 or so clones, less than 20% seen once. Sequenced sample: naive CD4+ T cells from blood. These receptors came from a man aged 18 to 35 in good health.

This clone turned up a few times. This chain links TRBV6-6 with TRBJ1-4; 7 positions match TRBD1. The CDR3 runs to 15 residues. The germline CDR1 and CDR2 sequences are MNHNY and SVGAGI (reference sequence). Losses at the gene ends were 6 bases for V and 3 bases for J; bases not matched to a gene: 7. For the CDR3, the DNA is TGTGCCAGCAGGGCCCTAGGGACAGCTAATGAAAAACTGTTTTTT. This sequence encodes CASRALGTANEKLFF.

The CDR3 region has the DNA TGCGCCAGCAGCCGTGTAAGCACGACCGAGGGCTACACCTTC. Protein: CASSRVSTTEGYTF. The V call is TRBV4-1, the J call TRBJ1-2, with D unresolved. Germline V gene sequence: CDR1 MGHRA, CDR2 YSYEKL. V lost 4 bases to trimming and J lost 8 bases, with 17 bases between them. This CDR3 spans 14 amino acids.

The chain couples TRBV9 to TRBJ2-5, with 9 bases lining up with TRBD2. The V and J ends lost 4 bases and 0 bases, in that order; junction bases with no gene match: 10. The CDR3 has 17 amino acids. From germline, CDR1 is SGDLS and CDR2 YYNGEE. CDR3: CASSPGFLAGYQETQYF. The CDR3, as DNA: TGTGCCAGCAGCCCAGGGTTCCTAGCGGGGTACCAAGAGACCCAGTACTTC.

This clone was seen more than once but under ten times. This chain connects TRBV18 to TRBJ2-1, with D hard to call. Germline CDR1 is KGHSH and CDR2 is LQKENI. This CDR3 is built from 13 residues. The germline V and J ends were trimmed by 2 bases and 4 bases, with 6 bases remaining between them. The CDR3 reads CASSPAQYNEQFF. The CDR3 DNA reads as TGTGCCAGCTCACCAGCACAGTACAATGAGCAGTTCTTC.

The chain combines TRBV5-6 with TRBJ2-1, with D possibly being TRBD2 (5 bases). CDR1 SGHDT and CDR2 YYEEEE come from the germline V gene. Trimming removed 2 bases from V and 3 bases from J, with 9 bases in between. The CDR3 runs 14 residues. The CDR3 region is CASSLGSYYNEQFF. The CDR3 DNA sequence: TGTGCCAGCAGCTTAGGGAGTTACTACAATGAGCAGTTCTTC.

This clone was observed a handful of times. The genes are TRBV2 and TRBJ1-2; unclear D gene. The germline CDR1 and CDR2 sequences are SNHLY and FYNNEI. The CDR3 has 13 amino acids. Trimming removed 1 base at V and 9 bases at J, with 12 bases between. CDR3 protein: CASSEDSGLRYTF. The CDR3 region has the DNA TGTGCCAGCAGTGAAGACAGCGGTCTCCGCTACACCTTC. The variable domain in full, completed from reference TRBV2 and TRBJ1-2, reads EPEVTQTPSHQVTQMGQEVILRCVPISNHLYFYWYRQILGQKVEFLVSFYNNEISEKSEIFDDQFSVERPDGSNFTLKIRSTKLEDSAMYFCASSEDSGLRYTFGSGTRLTVV.

The V and J genes are TRBV5-4 and TRBJ2-1, with 9 bases that match TRBD2. After removal of 4 bases from V and 8 bases from J, the junction contained 16 bases not matched to a gene. Germline values: CDR1 SGHNT, CDR2 YYREEE (reference sequence). There are 17 residues in the CDR3. The CDR3 region has the DNA TGTGCCAGCAGCAGGAGACTAGCGGACCGCGGGTACGATGAGCAGTTCTTC. Residues: CASSRRLADRGYDEQFF.

This clone was seen a handful of times. Here the CDR3 DNA reads TGTGCCAGCACCCAGGGGGCCCTAGCGGGAAGGGGCACCGGGGAGCTGTTTTTT. This gives the protein CASTQGALAGRGTGELFF. The V call is TRBV9, the J call TRBJ2-2; TRBD2 is a possible D gene (9 bases). V lost 6 bases and J 4 bases, leaving 25 bases between the germline ends. The germline V gene has CDR1 SGDLS and CDR2 YYNGEE. CDR3 size: 18 residues.